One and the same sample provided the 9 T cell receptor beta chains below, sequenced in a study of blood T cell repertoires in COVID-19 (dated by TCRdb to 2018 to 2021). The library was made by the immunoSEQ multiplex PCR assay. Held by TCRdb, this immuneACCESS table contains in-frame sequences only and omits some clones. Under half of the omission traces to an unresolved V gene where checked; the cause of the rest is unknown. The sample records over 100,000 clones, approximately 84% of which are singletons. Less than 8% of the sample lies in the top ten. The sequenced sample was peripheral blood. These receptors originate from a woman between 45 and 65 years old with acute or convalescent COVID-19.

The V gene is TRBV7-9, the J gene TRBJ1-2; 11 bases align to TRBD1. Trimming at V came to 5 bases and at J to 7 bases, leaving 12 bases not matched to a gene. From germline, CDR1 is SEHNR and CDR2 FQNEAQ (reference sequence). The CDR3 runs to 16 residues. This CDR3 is CASSHGQGALSSGYTF. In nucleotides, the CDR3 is TGTGCCAGCAGCCACGGACAGGGGGCGCTCTCAAGTGGCTACACCTTC.

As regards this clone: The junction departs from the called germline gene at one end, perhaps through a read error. DNA for the CDR3: TGTGCCAGCAGTTTAATGGGCAGGCTACACTTC. Translation: CASSLMGRLHF. This chain joins TRBV12-3 or TRBV12-4 and TRBJ2-7; D is ambiguous. There are 11 residues in the CDR3.

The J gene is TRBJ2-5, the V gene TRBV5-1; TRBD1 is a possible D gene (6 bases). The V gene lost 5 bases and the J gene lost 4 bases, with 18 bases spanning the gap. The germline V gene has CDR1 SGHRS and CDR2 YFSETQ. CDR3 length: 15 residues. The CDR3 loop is CASSEGDLEGETQYF. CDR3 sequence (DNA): TGCGCCAGCAGTGAGGGGGATCTAGAAGGAGAGACCCAGTACTTC.

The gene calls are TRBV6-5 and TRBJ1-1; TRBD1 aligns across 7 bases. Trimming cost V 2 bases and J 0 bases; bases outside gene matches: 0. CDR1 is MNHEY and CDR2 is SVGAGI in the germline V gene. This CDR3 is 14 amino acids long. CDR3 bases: TGTGCCAGCAGTTACGGGACAGTGAACACTGAAGCTTTCTTT. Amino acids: CASSYGTVNTEAFF.

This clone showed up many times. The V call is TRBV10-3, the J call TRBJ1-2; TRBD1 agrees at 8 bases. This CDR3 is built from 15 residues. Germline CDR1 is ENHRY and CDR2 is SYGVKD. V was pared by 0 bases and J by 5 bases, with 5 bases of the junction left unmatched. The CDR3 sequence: CAISESTGEGYGYTF. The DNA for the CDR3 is TGTGCCATCAGTGAGTCGACAGGGGAAGGATATGGCTACACCTTC.

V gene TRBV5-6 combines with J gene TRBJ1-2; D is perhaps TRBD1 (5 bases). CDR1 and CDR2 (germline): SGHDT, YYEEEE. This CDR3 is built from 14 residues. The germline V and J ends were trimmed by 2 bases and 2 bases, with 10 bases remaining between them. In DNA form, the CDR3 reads TGTGCCAGCAGCTTTGGTCAGGGCAACTATGGCTACACCTTC. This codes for CASSFGQGNYGYTF.

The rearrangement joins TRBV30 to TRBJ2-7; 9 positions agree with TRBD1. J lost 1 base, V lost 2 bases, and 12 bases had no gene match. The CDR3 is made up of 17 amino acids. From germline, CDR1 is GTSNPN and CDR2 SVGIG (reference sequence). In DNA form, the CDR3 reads TGTGCCTGGAGTCTCCGAGGAAACAGGGGGCCATCCTACGAGCAGTACTTC. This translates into CAWSLRGNRGPSYEQYF.

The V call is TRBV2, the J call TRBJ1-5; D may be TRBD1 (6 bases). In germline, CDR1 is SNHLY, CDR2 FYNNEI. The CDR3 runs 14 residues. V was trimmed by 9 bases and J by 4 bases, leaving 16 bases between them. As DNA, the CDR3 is TGTGCCAGTAAAGGTGGCAGGGGTAATCAGCCCCAGCATTTT. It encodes CASKGGRGNQPQHF.

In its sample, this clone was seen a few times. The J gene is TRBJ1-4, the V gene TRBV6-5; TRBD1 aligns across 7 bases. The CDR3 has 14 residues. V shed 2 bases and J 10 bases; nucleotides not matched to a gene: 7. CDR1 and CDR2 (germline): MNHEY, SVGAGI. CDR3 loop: CASSYGGTDRKLFF. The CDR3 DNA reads TGTGCCAGCAGTTACGGGGGGACAGACCGAAAACTGTTTTTT.